This TCR beta chain was identified during a study of CD8+ T cells in alopecia areata. Reverse transcription of extracted RNA yielded cDNA, which provided the sequencing template. Some clones are missing from TCRdb's copy, which holds only in-frame ones; the method was immunoSEQ multiplex PCR. The data hold about 210,000 clones, with approximately 45% observed a single time. V trimming: 4 bases; J trimming: 2 bases; junction bases outside the gene matches: 6. The CDR3 length is 15 residues. Germline lookup yields CDR1 SGHTA and CDR2 FQGNSA. Treatment given: oral pan-JAK inhibitor, 5-10 mg twice daily. The receptor comes from a human donor with alopecia areata. The genes are TRBV7-2 and TRBJ2-3; TRBD2 aligns across 7 bases. The starting material was CD4+ T cells sorted from blood, obtained between weeks 36 and 40, from a patient treated with tofacitinib. The CDR3 sequence: CASSSNSGPTDTQYF. CDR3 DNA sequence: TGTGCCAGCAGCTCAAATAGCGGGCCCACAGATACGCAGTATTTT.